This is a list of T cell receptor beta chains from one sample in a study of cytomegalovirus exposure and HLA in healthy donors. The repertoire was sequenced with immunoSEQ multiplex PCR; TCRdb's copy has only in-frame clones and lacks some. The table records around 150,000 clones, 75% of them present only once. Specimen: PBMCs. The receptor source for this set is a man younger than 30 in good health and CMV-seropositive. CDR3s include the opening cysteine and the closing phenylalanine or tryptophan. A D gene is named only where the DNA matches it firmly. The size field is filled for only some rows; it gives once, few, many or a size class.

J | D | V | size | DNA | CDR3
TRBJ2-2 | - | TRBV7-3 | - | TGTGCCAGCAGCTCTGGACAGTTTGGCACCGGGGAGCTGTTTTTT | CASSSGQFGTGELFF
TRBJ1-4 | - | TRBV7-9 | - | TGTTCCAGCAGCTTCCAGGACAAGGGTAATGAAAAACTGTTTTTT | CSSSFQDKGNEKLFF
TRBJ2-2 | - | TRBV9 | - | TGTGCCAGCAGCCCCGGGGATGGGTCCGGGGAGCTGTTTTTT | CASSPGDGSGELFF
TRBJ1-5 | - | TRBV19 | - | TGTGCCAGTAGTATAGGCAGTTCGGGTACCAATCAGCCCCAGCATTTT | CASSIGSSGTNQPQHF
TRBJ2-7 | TRBD2 | TRBV4-1 | - | TGCGCCAGCAGCCAATTGGGACTAGCGGGAGCTCTGGACCACGAGCAGTACTTC | CASSQLGLAGALDHEQYF
TRBJ2-3 | - | TRBV4-1 | - | TGCGCCAGCAGCCAATCGTACTCCACAGATACGCAGTATTTT | CASSQSYSTDTQYF
TRBJ2-6 | TRBD2 | TRBV6-6 | - | TGTGCCAGCAGGGTGGGGGGGGGTGGGGCCAACGTCCTGACTTTC | CASRVGGGGANVLTF
TRBJ1-3 | - | TRBV28 | - | TGTGCCAGCAGTCGACTCGACAGGCCAATCTCTGGAAACACCATATATTTT | CASSRLDRPISGNTIYF
TRBJ2-7 | TRBD2 | TRBV27 | - | TGTGCCAGCAGTTTAAGGCGGGAGAATGGCGAGCAGTACTTC | CASSLRRENGEQYF
TRBJ1-2 | - | TRBV28 | - | TGTGCCAGCAGTTTAGTCGCGGGGGCGAAATATGGCTACACCTTC | CASSLVAGAKYGYTF
TRBJ1-1 | - | TRBV18 | - | TGTGCCAGCTCACCACGGCAACAGAAGAACACTGAAGCTTTCTTT | CASSPRQQKNTEAFF
TRBJ1-1 | - | TRBV27 | - | TGTGCCAGCAGTTTAAACCAGGGTCTTGACACTGAAGCTTTCTTT | CASSLNQGLDTEAFF
TRBJ2-3 | - | TRBV6-4 | - | TGTGCCAGCAGTGACTCGCGGAGCACAGATACGCAGTATTTT | CASSDSRSTDTQYF
TRBJ1-2 | TRBD1 | TRBV30 | - | TGTGCCTGGACGGACGGGACAGTCTATGGCTACACCTTC | CAWTDGTVYGYTF
TRBJ1-1 | - | TRBV6-6 | once | TGTGCCAGCAGTACCGCCGTCGGGCACAGGTCCACTGAAGCTTTCTTT | CASSTAVGHRSTEAFF
TRBJ1-2 | TRBD1 | TRBV10-3 | few | TGTGCCATCAGGGGACAGGGGGCGCATGGCTACACCTTC | CAIRGQGAHGYTF
TRBJ1-2 | - | TRBV27 | - | TGTGCCAGCAGTTTTAGCCGGTCGGGGGGCTACACCTTC | CASSFSRSGGYTF
TRBJ2-5 | - | TRBV18 | - | TGTGCCAGCTCACCACCCGAAGACAGGCAAGAGACCCAGTACTTC | CASSPPEDRQETQYF
TRBJ2-4 | - | TRBV6-1 | - | TGTGCCACCCGATGGGAGGCCAAAAACATTCAGTACTTC | CATRWEAKNIQYF
TRBJ1-2 | TRBD1 | TRBV19 | once | TGTGCCAGTAGTTCCGGGACAGGGAATTTAGACTATGGCTACACCTTC | CASSSGTGNLDYGYTF
TRBJ1-1 | - | TRBV5-1 | - | TGCGCCAGCAAGGAACCGGGGAACACTGAAGCTTTCTTT | CASKEPGNTEAFF
TRBJ2-7 | TRBD2 | TRBV7-6 | - | TGTGCCAGCAGCTTAGAAGGCGGGAGCTACGAGCAGTACTTC | CASSLEGGSYEQYF
TRBJ2-2 | - | TRBV1 | - | TGCACCAGCAGCCAAGAAGTCGAACAGGTCTCGAACACCGGGGAGCTGTTTTTT | CTSSQEVEQVSNTGELFF
TRBJ1-2 | TRBD1 | TRBV11-2 | - | TGTGCCAGCAGCCCCGACAGGGTAAAGGGCTACACCTTC | CASSPDRVKGYTF
TRBJ2-3 | TRBD2 | TRBV29-1 | - | TGCAGCGTCGGCGGACTAGCGGGAGTTTTTACGCAGTATTTT | CSVGGLAGVFTQYF
TRBJ2-1 | TRBD2 | TRBV10-3 | - | TGTGCCATCAGCACCACAGGGATGCCGGCTAGCGGGTACAATGAGCAGTTCTTC | CAISTTGMPASGYNEQFF
TRBJ2-1 | TRBD1 | TRBV10-1 | - | TGCGCCAGCAGTGGGGGGACAGGGGCCGGCAATGAGCAGTTCTTC | CASSGGTGAGNEQFF
TRBJ1-5 | - | TRBV30 | - | TGTGCCTGGAGTTGGTCGCAGGGGAATCAGCCCCAGCATTTT | CAWSWSQGNQPQHF
TRBJ2-7 | - | TRBV30 | - | TGTGCCTGGAGTGTTTTTTTACGGGCGGGGATCCACGAGCAGTACTTC | CAWSVFLRAGIHEQYF
TRBJ2-7 | - | TRBV29-1 | - | TGCAGCGTTGAGGTAGGGGCGACCTACGAGCAGTACTTC | CSVEVGATYEQYF
TRBJ2-7 | TRBD1 | TRBV5-1 | - | TGCGCCAGCAGTCCTAACGGACAGGGTAACGAGCAGTACTTC | CASSPNGQGNEQYF
TRBJ2-1 | TRBD2 | TRBV27 | - | TGTGCCAGCAGTTTACGCAATCTAGCGGGAGGGCCCCATGAGCAGTTCTTC | CASSLRNLAGGPHEQFF
TRBJ2-3 | TRBD2 | TRBV7-9 | - | TGTGCCAGCAGGGGCCTAGCGGGAGTCACAGATACGCAGTACTTT | CASRGLAGVTDTQYF
TRBJ2-7 | - | TRBV6-5 | - | TGTGCCAGCAGTTACTCGGGCGACTACGAGCAGTACTTC | CASSYSGDYEQYF
TRBJ2-4 | - | TRBV5-8 | - | TGTGCCAGCAGCTTGGGAAAAGGAGCTTACATTCAGTACTTC | CASSLGKGAYIQYF
TRBJ2-1 | - | TRBV28 | - | TGTGCCAGCAGTACTACCGGGGAGACGCTTTACAATGAGCAGTTCTTC | CASSTTGETLYNEQFF
TRBJ2-2 | - | TRBV5-6 | - | TGTGCCAGCAGCTTACAACAGGCTAGAACCACCGGGGAGCTGTTTTTT | CASSLQQARTTGELFF
TRBJ1-1 | TRBD1 | TRBV5-6 | few | TGTGCCAGCAGCTTCGGACAGGCCACTGAAGCTTTCTTT | CASSFGQATEAFF
TRBJ1-5 | - | TRBV5-8 | once | TGTGCCAGCAGCCCGCGAAATCAGCCCCAGCATTTT | CASSPRNQPQHF
TRBJ2-7 | TRBD1 | TRBV10-2 | few | TGCGCCAGCAGTGACTTCAATGACAGGGGGCATTCCTACGAGCAGTACTTC | CASSDFNDRGHSYEQYF
TRBJ2-7 | TRBD1 | TRBV28 | - | TGTGCCAGCACGAGGACAGGGGCCTACGAGCAGTACTTC | CASTRTGAYEQYF
TRBJ2-7 | - | TRBV30 | - | TGTGCCTGGACCCGGGAGAGCTCCTACGAGCAGTACTTC | CAWTRESSYEQYF
TRBJ1-1 | - | TRBV6-6 | - | TGTGCCAGCAGTCCCGGTGGCACTGAAGCTTTCTTT | CASSPGGTEAFF
TRBJ2-3 | TRBD2 | TRBV7-9 | - | TGTGCCAGCAGCCTTCGGGGGGTACACACAGATACGCAGTATTTT | CASSLRGVHTDTQYF
TRBJ1-1 | - | TRBV2 | - | TGTGCCAGCAGGGGGCCGGGAGCTTTCTTT | CASRGPGAFF
TRBJ2-6 | TRBD1 | TRBV2 | - | TGTGCCAGGTCAGGGGGTACAGTTCTCTCTGGGGCCAACGTCCTGACTTTC | CARSGGTVLSGANVLTF
TRBJ2-1 | TRBD2 | TRBV10-1 | - | TGCGCCAGCAGTGAGTCTAGCGGGAATGATGAGCAGTTCTTC | CASSESSGNDEQFF
TRBJ1-4 | - | TRBV18 | - | TGTGCCAGCTCACCAGGGCAGGGGACAACTGAAAAACTGTTTTTT | CASSPGQGTTEKLFF
TRBJ1-3 | - | TRBV9 | - | TGTGCCAGCAGCGTAGATCCCAGGGGAAACACCATATATTTT | CASSVDPRGNTIYF
TRBJ1-5 | - | TRBV27 | - | TGTGCCAGCAGCGATCCGGGAGGAGGTCAGCCCCAGCATTTT | CASSDPGGGQPQHF
TRBJ2-5 | TRBD2 | TRBV7-8 | - | TGTGCCAGCAGCTTGGGGACTAGCGGGAGTATGGGAGGGGAGACCCAGTACTTC | CASSLGTSGSMGGETQYF
TRBJ1-1 | - | TRBV5-1 | - | TGCGCCAGCAGCTTGGCCGGGCGAGGGATGAACACTGAAGCTTTCTTT | CASSLAGRGMNTEAFF
TRBJ2-1 | TRBD1 | TRBV18 | - | TGTGCCAGCTCAACAACAGGGGCCAATGAGCAGTTCTTC | CASSTTGANEQFF